The rows below give T cell receptor beta chains drawn from one sample of a study of blood T cell repertoires in COVID-19. Using immunoSEQ multiplex PCR, the repertoire was profiled, and TCRdb retains in-frame clones only, with some absent. The sample consists of 200,000 to 300,000 clones, approximately 88% of them appearing once. Source material: PBMCs or T cells enriched from blood (not recorded which). These receptor sequences come from a woman in her thirties or forties with acute COVID-19. The CDR3 runs from the conserved cysteine through the conserved F or W. The D gene is left open where the match is weak. Only part of the rows carry a size: once, few, many, or a class if the clone is expanded.

-	-	TRBV7-9	TRBJ1-5	CASSDGGSTNQPQHF	TGTGCCAGCAGCGATGGCGGCAGCACCAATCAGCCCCAGCATTTT
-	TRBD2	TRBV3-1/TRBV3-2	TRBJ2-2	CASSQGTSGREANQAGELFF	TGTGCCAGCAGCCAAGGGACTAGCGGGAGGGAGGCGAATCAGGCCGGGGAGCTGTTTTTT
-	TRBD2	TRBV6-2/TRBV6-3	TRBJ2-5	CASSVAGESETQYF	TGTGCCAGCAGTGTAGCGGGAGAGAGTGAGACCCAGTACTTC
-	TRBD2	TRBV28	TRBJ2-1	CASSLPGLAGTNEQFF	TGTGCCAGCAGTTTGCCGGGACTAGCGGGAACGAATGAGCAGTTCTTC
-	TRBD2	TRBV2	TRBJ2-1	CASIENGRGGYQFF	TGTGCCAGCATAGAGAATGGGCGGGGGGGTTACCAGTTCTTC
-	-	TRBV18	TRBJ1-6	CASSPDIPNSPLHF	TGTGCCAGCTCACCAGACATCCCTAATTCACCCCTCCACTTT
-	-	TRBV24-1	TRBJ2-5	CATSDPRQGKETQYF	TGTGCCACCAGTGACCCCCGGCAGGGGAAGGAGACCCAGTACTTC
-	-	TRBV21-1	TRBJ2-2	CASSKDKENTGELFF	TGTGCCAGCAGCAAAGACAAAGAGAACACCGGGGAGCTGTTTTTT
-	TRBD2	TRBV5-1	TRBJ2-5	CASNSGSGETQYF	TGCGCCAGCAATAGCGGGAGTGGTGAGACCCAGTACTTC
-	TRBD1	TRBV7-2	TRBJ1-4	CASSPSRDRVGKKLFF	TGTGCCAGCAGCCCTAGTAGGGACAGGGTTGGGAAAAAACTGTTTTTT
once	TRBD1	TRBV5-1	TRBJ2-1	CASSPGGLGGSEQFF	TGCGCCAGCAGCCCGGGCGGGTTAGGGGGCAGTGAGCAGTTCTTC
-	TRBD1	TRBV11-2	TRBJ2-5	CASSLGTGVGETQYF	TGTGCCAGCAGCTTAGGGACAGGGGTTGGGGAGACCCAGTACTTC
-	TRBD1	TRBV19	TRBJ2-2	CASRRDRGAGATWNTGELFF	TGTGCCAGTAGGCGGGACAGGGGGGCGGGAGCCACCTGGAACACCGGGGAGCTGTTTTTT
-	-	TRBV7-2	TRBJ2-3	CASSLNPYTDTQYF	TGTGCCAGCAGCTTAAACCCCTACACAGATACGCAGTATTTT
-	TRBD2	TRBV6-4	TRBJ2-1	CASSDSSGGGNEQFF	TGTGCCAGCAGTGACTCGAGCGGGGGAGGAAATGAGCAGTTCTTC
few	-	TRBV7-2	TRBJ1-1	CASIRRWGGVNTEAFF	TGTGCCAGCATCAGGAGATGGGGGGGGGTGAACACTGAAGCTTTCTTT
-	-	TRBV7-2	TRBJ2-3	CASSLVSWGLRTDTQYF	TGTGCCAGCAGCTTAGTGAGTTGGGGACTTCGCACAGATACGCAGTATTTT
-	-	TRBV30	TRBJ1-3	CAWSRTGPGNTIYF	TGTGCCTGGAGTAGAACAGGTCCGGGAAACACCATATATTTT
-	TRBD2	TRBV10-3	TRBJ2-3	CAISGLAGASTDTQYF	TGTGCCATCAGTGGACTAGCGGGCGCCAGCACAGATACGCAGTATTTT
-	-	TRBV4-2	TRBJ1-1	CASSLTGANTEAFF	TGTGCCAGCAGCCTTACAGGAGCGAACACTGAAGCTTTCTTT
-	TRBD2	TRBV9	TRBJ2-3	CASSGWTSGRGDTQYF	TGTGCCAGCAGCGGGTGGACTAGCGGGAGAGGAGATACGCAGTATTTT
-	TRBD2	TRBV5-4	TRBJ2-2	CASSFGLARTRAVTGELFF	TGTGCCAGCAGCTTTGGTTTAGCCCGGACTAGGGCGGTGACCGGGGAGCTGTTTTTT
-	TRBD2	TRBV5-1	TRBJ2-1	CASSQSGGIYNEQFF	TGCGCCAGCAGCCAAAGCGGGGGAATATACAATGAGCAGTTCTTC
few	-	TRBV5-6	TRBJ1-5	CASSLASGISQHF	TGTGCCAGCAGCTTAGCCTCGGGGATTTCCCAGCATTTT
-	TRBD1	TRBV30	TRBJ1-2	CAWSIDRGDGYTF	TGTGCCTGGAGTATCGACAGGGGGGATGGCTACACCTTC
-	-	TRBV5-1	TRBJ2-7	CASSTGTFSYEQYF	TGCGCCAGCAGCACCGGGACATTCTCCTACGAGCAGTACTTC
-	-	TRBV12-3/TRBV12-4	TRBJ2-1	CASSRTVYNEQFF	TGTGCCAGCAGCAGGACAGTCTACAATGAGCAGTTCTTC
many	-	TRBV2	TRBJ2-1	CASSEGLPNEQFF	TGTGCCAGCAGTGAGGGGCTCCCAAATGAGCAGTTCTTC
-	TRBD1	TRBV6-2/TRBV6-3	TRBJ1-5	CASSPGTGVNQPQHF	TGTGCCAGCAGTCCCGGGACAGGGGTAAACCAGCCCCAGCATTTT
-	TRBD2	TRBV19	TRBJ2-5	CASTGGRPQETQYF	TGTGCCAGTACGGGCGGGAGGCCTCAAGAGACCCAGTACTTC
-	-	TRBV4-3	TRBJ1-5	CASSQERGYSNQPQHF	TGCGCCAGCAGCCAAGAAAGAGGGTATAGCAATCAGCCCCAGCATTTT
-	-	TRBV30	TRBJ1-1	CAWKEPMNTEAFF	TGTGCCTGGAAAGAGCCCATGAACACTGAAGCTTTCTTT
-	-	TRBV13	TRBJ2-2	CASSHGPTGELFF	TGTGCCAGCAGCCATGGCCCCACCGGGGAGCTGTTTTTT
-	-	TRBV11-3	TRBJ2-6	CASSLSQGGGANVLTF	TGTGCCAGCAGCTTATCGCAGGGGGGAGGGGCCAACGTCCTGACTTTC
-	-	TRBV5-6	TRBJ2-4	CASSLSGNKNIQYF	TGTGCCAGCAGCTTGTCAGGGAACAAAAACATTCAGTACTTC
-	TRBD1	TRBV10-3	TRBJ1-5	CAISEGQGVNQPQHF	TGTGCCATCAGTGAAGGCCAGGGGGTCAATCAGCCCCAGCATTTT
-	TRBD2	TRBV4-1	TRBJ2-7	CASSQGRGEGYEQYF	TGCGCCAGCAGCCAAGGTCGTGGGGAGGGCTACGAGCAGTACTTC
-	-	TRBV2	TRBJ2-4	CASSELGLDKNIQYF	TGTGCCAGCAGTGAACTGGGGCTCGACAAAAACATTCAGTACTTC
-	TRBD1	TRBV28	TRBJ1-5	CASSPLPGGPYQPQHF	TGTGCCAGCAGTCCCTTGCCAGGGGGCCCCTATCAGCCCCAGCATTTT
-	TRBD1	TRBV15	TRBJ2-7	CATSRPDRAGYEQYF	TGTGCCACCAGCAGACCCGACAGGGCTGGGTACGAGCAGTACTTC
-	-	TRBV11-2	TRBJ2-3	CASRIWGASTDTQYF	TGTGCCAGCAGGATTTGGGGCGCTAGCACAGATACGCAGTATTTT
-	-	TRBV27	TRBJ2-7	CASSLSTGINGQNQYF	TGTGCCAGCAGTTTATCCACAGGCATCAATGGCCAAAATCAGTACTTC
few	TRBD2	TRBV7-2	TRBJ2-3	CASSWSGGPRTDTQYF	TGTGCCAGCAGCTGGAGCGGGGGGCCGCGCACAGATACGCAGTATTTT
-	-	TRBV25-1	TRBJ2-1	CASSWTVLEQFF	TGTGCCAGCAGCTGGACAGTCCTTGAGCAGTTCTTC
-	-	TRBV28	TRBJ1-2	CASSFPPNYGYTF	TGTGCCAGCAGTTTCCCTCCTAACTATGGCTACACCTTC